This passage covers 31 T cell receptor beta chains from one sample sequenced in a study of blood T cell repertoires in COVID-19. The table came from immunoSEQ multiplex PCR; TCRdb's copy has only in-frame clones and leaves some out. Here the sample spans 250,000 to 300,000 clones, around 90% being singletons. The sequencing input was PBMCs or T cells enriched from blood (not recorded which). Receptor source: a woman aged 25 to 39 who had recovered from COVID-19.

The rearrangement uses TRBV19 and TRBJ1-2; D gene uncertain. Trimming left V 6 bases short and J 0 bases short, with 14 bases between. Germline loops: CDR1 LNHDA, CDR2 SQIVND (reference sequence). The CDR3 extends over 15 amino acids. The CDR3 here is CASSSGILSNYGYTF. CDR3 coding DNA: TGTGCCAGTAGCTCCGGGATCCTCTCTAACTATGGCTACACCTTC.

The chain is built from TRBV29-1 and TRBJ2-3; tentatively, D is TRBD2 (5 bases). V was clipped by 4 bases and J by 5 bases, with 10 bases between them. The germline gives CDR1 SQVTM, CDR2 ANQGSEA. This CDR3 spans 12 amino acids. The CDR3 reads CSVVDREDTQYF. CDR3 nucleotides: TGCAGCGTTGTTGATCGGGAAGATACGCAGTATTTT.

The genes are TRBV3-1 (or the pseudogene TRBV3-2) and TRBJ1-3; D is undetermined. The CDR3 loop spans 15 amino acids. The ends were cut back, 1 base at V and 0 bases at J, with 7 bases in the middle. From germline, CDR1 is LGHDT and CDR2 YNNKEL (reference sequence). In nucleotides, the CDR3 is TGTGCCAGCAGCCAAGTACCGGGCTCTGGAAACACCATATATTTT. This gives the protein CASSQVPGSGNTIYF.

This chain links TRBV10-1 with TRBJ2-2; 10 nucleotides agree with TRBD1. Trimming at V came to 4 bases and at J to 5 bases, leaving 7 bases not matched to a gene. The V gene's germline CDR1 is WNHNN and CDR2 SYGVQD (reference sequence). The CDR3 spans 16 residues. The CDR3 loop reads CASSGDRGLWTGELFF. The CDR3, as DNA: TGCGCCAGCAGTGGAGACAGGGGGCTGTGGACCGGGGAGCTGTTTTTT.

The CDR3 DNA reads as TGTGCCAGCAGTGCTGAACAGGGATCGAATGAAAAACTGTTTTTT. This sequence encodes CASSAEQGSNEKLFF. The rearrangement uses TRBV28 and TRBJ1-4, with D possibly TRBD1 on 6 matching bases. The CDR3 consists of 15 residues. Trimming took 5 bases from V and 5 from J, leaving 15 bases between them. Germline values: CDR1 MDHEN, CDR2 SYDVKM.

V usage is TRBV29-1 and J usage is TRBJ2-1; 14 nucleotides match TRBD2. The CDR3 has 16 residues. Germline V lookup: CDR1 SQVTM, CDR2 ANQGSEA. J gave up 8 bases and V 4 bases, and 10 bases lay outside the gene matches. CDR3 DNA sequence: TGCAGCGTTGGTGGGACTAGCGGGAGTAGCGGCTATGAGCAGTTCTTC. This translates into CSVGGTSGSSGYEQFF.

The CDR3 here is CASRQGYGGELFF. CDR3 sequence (DNA): TGTGCCAGCAGGCAGGGGTACGGCGGGGAGCTGTTTTTT. The chain employs TRBV2 and TRBJ2-2; D may be TRBD1 (6 bases). V dropped 6 bases and J dropped 7 bases, with 12 bases sitting between them. Germline-derived CDR1 and CDR2 are SNHLY and FYNNEI. The CDR3 has 13 amino acids. Variable domain in full (rest from reference TRBV2 and TRBJ2-2): EPEVTQTPSHQVTQMGQEVILRCVPISNHLYFYWYRQILGQKVEFLVSFYNNEISEKSEIFDDQFSVERPDGSNFTLKIRSTKLEDSAMYFCASRQGYGGELFFGEGSRLTVL.

The gene calls are TRBV28 and TRBJ1-1, with D possibly matching TRBD1 (5 bases). Trimming cost V 1 base and J 7 bases, with 7 bases left between them. Looked up from germline, CDR1 is MDHEN and CDR2 is SYDVKM. The CDR3 covers 12 residues. The DNA of the CDR3 is TGTGCCAGCAGTTTATCGGGACTTGAAGCTTTCTTT. Its protein is CASSLSGLEAFF.

The chain carries TRBV7-2 and TRBJ2-2; 7 bases fit TRBD2. CDR1 SGHTA and CDR2 FQGNSA come from the germline V gene. The CDR3 has 16 residues. Trimming cost V 0 bases and J 5 bases; bases outside gene matches: 6. The CDR3 bases are TGTGCCAGCAGCTTAGCAGCAAAAGCGGGAACCGGGGAGCTGTTTTTT. Translated: CASSLAAKAGTGELFF.

The V gene is TRBV2, the J gene TRBJ1-1, with 11 bases identical to TRBD1. Germline assignment: CDR1 SNHLY and CDR2 FYNNEI. The junction had 9 bases not matched to a gene; V was cut back by 8 bases and J by 4 bases. The CDR3 covers 15 residues. DNA for the CDR3: TGTGCCAGCGGATGGACAGGGGGCGCCTTCACTGAAGCTTTCTTT. Translating it yields CASGWTGGAFTEAFF. Looking up the rest from reference TRBV2 and TRBJ1-1 gives the full variable domain: EPEVTQTPSHQVTQMGQEVILRCVPISNHLYFYWYRQILGQKVEFLVSFYNNEISEKSEIFDDQFSVERPDGSNFTLKIRSTKLEDSAMYFCASGWTGGAFTEAFFGQGTRLTVV.

The V call is TRBV28, the J call TRBJ2-1; 10 bases fit TRBD1. Germline V lookup: CDR1 MDHEN, CDR2 SYDVKM. V was clipped by 6 bases and J by 2 bases; unmatched bases: 4. The CDR3 has 15 residues. This CDR3 reads CASRPGQGTYNEQFF. The CDR3 DNA follows: TGTGCCAGCAGGCCGGGACAGGGGACCTACAATGAGCAGTTCTTC.

The chain recombines TRBV30 with TRBJ2-5, with D possibly TRBD2 on 6 matching bases. This CDR3 is built from 14 residues. Trimming left V 1 base short and J 0 bases short, with 9 bases between. The germline gives CDR1 GTSNPN, CDR2 SVGIG (reference sequence). In nucleotides, the CDR3 is TGTGCCTGGAGTGGAGGGGACTACCAAGAGACCCAGTACTTC. It codes for CAWSGGDYQETQYF. Full variable domain (rest looked up from reference TRBV30 and TRBJ2-5): SQTIHQWPATLVQPVGSPLSLECTVEGTSNPNLYWYRQAAGRGLQLLFYSVGIGQISSEVPQNLSASRPQDRQFILSSKKLLLSDSGFYLCAWSGGDYQETQYFGPGTRLLVL.

This clone came up once. The chain couples TRBV27 to TRBJ2-4, with D possibly matching TRBD2 (6 bases). Germline-derived CDR1 and CDR2 are MNHEY and SMNVEV (reference sequence). The V end lost 8 bases, the J end lost 2 bases, and 22 bases lay between the germline ends. The CDR3 runs to 17 residues. CDR3 DNA sequence: TGTGCCAGCCCCCGACCAACTGCGCGGGGTCCCAAAAACATTCAGTACTTC. Its protein product is CASPRPTARGPKNIQYF.

The gene calls are TRBV27 and TRBJ1-1; no firm D call. Per germline, CDR1 MNHEY and CDR2 SMNVEV (reference sequence). CDR3 length: 13 residues. Trimming shortened V by 6 bases and J by 0 bases, and 8 bases separated the two germline ends. CDR3 in amino acids: CASSLGMNTEAFF. The CDR3 DNA reads TGTGCCAGCAGCTTGGGCATGAACACTGAAGCTTTCTTT.

The chain joins TRBV30 to TRBJ2-5; D is possibly TRBD1 (6 bases). V was cut by 4 bases and J by 1 base, with 10 bases left in between. Germline CDR1 is GTSNPN and CDR2 is SVGIG (reference sequence). The CDR3 is 13 residues long. The CDR3 DNA is TGTGCCTGGAAGATGACAGGCCAAGAGACCCAGTACTTC. This sequence encodes CAWKMTGQETQYF.

The chain uses TRBV3-1 (or the pseudogene TRBV3-2) and TRBJ1-1, with D hard to call. The germline gives CDR1 LGHDT, CDR2 YNNKEL (reference sequence). The V gene lost 1 base and the J gene lost 8 bases, with 8 bases spanning the gap. The CDR3 consists of 12 residues. The CDR3 bases are TGTGCCAGCAGCCAAGCGCGAGGGGAAGCTTTCTTT. This codes for CASSQARGEAFF.

A remark on this clone: The same CDR3 arises from other DNA sequences in this sample as well. The chain's CDR3 is CAWSRGSGNTIYF. For the CDR3, the DNA is TGTGCCTGGAGTAGGGGCTCTGGAAACACCATATATTTT. The rearrangement uses TRBV30 and TRBJ1-3, with D tentatively TRBD1 (5 bases). The V gene's germline CDR1 is GTSNPN and CDR2 SVGIG (reference sequence). There are 13 residues in the CDR3. V lost 2 bases, J lost 0 bases, and 5 bases lay in between. The full variable domain, with the rest looked up from reference TRBV30 and TRBJ1-3, is SQTIHQWPATLVQPVGSPLSLECTVEGTSNPNLYWYRQAAGRGLQLLFYSVGIGQISSEVPQNLSASRPQDRQFILSSKKLLLSDSGFYLCAWSRGSGNTIYFGEGSWLTVV.

Only one count was recorded for this clone. The rearrangement uses TRBV9 and TRBJ2-1; 7 nucleotides match TRBD2. CDR1 and CDR2 from the germline V gene are SGDLS and YYNGEE. V was clipped by 1 base and J by 8 bases; unmatched bases: 9. CDR3 length: 15 residues. CDR3 region: CASSVNGRGGDEQFF. The CDR3 region has the DNA TGTGCCAGCAGCGTAAATGGGAGGGGTGGGGATGAGCAGTTCTTC.

The rearrangement uses TRBV19 and TRBJ2-1; TRBD2 matches at 10 bases. The ends lost 3 bases at V and 1 base at J; junction bases unmatched: 6. CDR1 LNHDA and CDR2 SQIVND come from the germline V gene (reference sequence). The length of the CDR3 is 17 residues. CDR3 bases: TGTGCCAGTAGTATCGTGGGTAGCGGGAGGTCCTACAATGAGCAGTTCTTC. Encoded protein: CASSIVGSGRSYNEQFF.

V and J are TRBV6-5 and TRBJ2-1; 13 bases match TRBD2. Germline-derived CDR1 and CDR2 are MNHEY and SVGAGI. J lost 3 bases, V lost 4 bases, and 3 bases had no gene match. CDR3 length equals 16 residues. DNA of the CDR3: TGTGCCAGCAGTTCGGGACTAGCGGGATACTACAATGAGCAGTTCTTC. Translating it yields CASSSGLAGYYNEQFF.

The chain combines TRBV4-2 with TRBJ2-1; 10 bases are a match to TRBD2. The CDR3 runs 17 residues. V trimming: 1 base; J trimming: 5 bases; junction bases outside the gene matches: 8. The germline V gene encodes CDR1 LGHNA and CDR2 YNFKEQ. CDR3 loop: CASSQGGLLAGNNEQFF. CDR3 nucleotides: TGTGCCAGCAGCCAAGGAGGGTTACTAGCGGGAAACAATGAGCAGTTCTTC.

In this sample, this clone turned up once. This chain links TRBV18 with TRBJ2-7, with TRBD1 matching over 7 bases. V lost 3 bases and J lost 3; bases outside the gene matches: 8. The CDR3 runs 15 residues. Looked up from germline, CDR1 is KGHSH and CDR2 is LQKENI. The CDR3 DNA sequence: TGTGCCAGCTCACCCCGGAACCGGGACAGCTACGAGCAGTACTTC. It yields the protein CASSPRNRDSYEQYF.

The chain recombines TRBV18 with TRBJ1-1; the match to TRBD1 covers 7 bases. The CDR3 has 15 amino acids. In germline, CDR1 is KGHSH, CDR2 LQKENI. Germline trimming cut 3 bases from V and 0 bases from J; bases unmatched to any gene: 4. CDR3 in DNA: TGTGCCAGCTCACCCCCGGGACAGATGAACACTGAAGCTTTCTTT. Translation: CASSPPGQMNTEAFF.

V usage is TRBV7-3 and J usage is TRBJ2-7, with TRBD2 identical over 8 bases. Germline V CDR1 and CDR2: SGHTA, FQGTGA. The CDR3 has 14 amino acids. Trimming at V came to 8 bases and at J to 3 bases, leaving 9 bases not matched to a gene. The CDR3 nucleotides are TGTGCCAGCGCCATGGGGCGGGAGGTCTACGAGCAGTACTTC. This gives the protein CASAMGREVYEQYF.

CDR3 residues: CASQSGGLAGAPKLTDTQYF. CDR3 DNA sequence: TGCGCCAGCCAGTCGGGGGGACTAGCGGGAGCACCTAAGTTGACAGATACGCAGTATTTT. This rearrangement joins TRBV4-1 to TRBJ2-3; 14 nucleotides line up with TRBD2. The germline CDR1 and CDR2 sequences are MGHRA and YSYEKL. This CDR3 contains 20 residues. Trimming took 8 bases from V and 3 from J; bases not matched to a gene: 19.

V and J are TRBV29-1 and TRBJ1-5; D uncertain. V lost 7 bases, J lost 4 bases, and 11 bases lay in between. CDR1 is SQVTM and CDR2 is ANQGSEA in the germline V gene. The CDR3 consists of 12 residues. The CDR3 sequence is CSATSPNQPQHF. For the CDR3, the DNA is TGCAGCGCAACATCCCCGAATCAGCCCCAGCATTTT.

The genes are TRBV7-2 and TRBJ2-2; D is perhaps TRBD2 (5 bases). The germline V gene has CDR1 SGHTA and CDR2 FQGNSA. Deletions cut 4 bases from V and 4 bases from J, with 16 bases between. This CDR3 contains 16 residues. CDR3 nucleotide sequence: TGTGCCAGCAGCTCTTCCTTGGGAGCGGTCACCGGGGAGCTGTTTTTT. This translates into CASSSSLGAVTGELFF.

The CDR3 nucleotides are TGTGCCAGCAGCCAAGAGCGGGCCGGCCTCACAGATACGCAGTATTTT. Residues: CASSQERAGLTDTQYF. The V and J genes are TRBV7-2 and TRBJ2-3; TRBD2 is a possible D gene (6 bases). CDR1 is SGHTA and CDR2 is FQGNSA in the germline V gene. There are 16 residues in the CDR3. The V end was cut by 5 bases, the J end by 2 bases, with 17 bases between.

The table lists this clone with a few counts. The genes are TRBV27 and TRBJ1-2; the match to TRBD1 covers 12 bases. The CDR3 extends over 16 amino acids. Germline V lookup: CDR1 MNHEY, CDR2 SMNVEV (reference sequence). The trim removed 3 bases at V and 7 bases at J, leaving 9 bases unmatched. CDR3 protein: CASSFRGQGAVSGYTF. In DNA, the CDR3 is TGTGCCAGCAGTTTTAGGGGACAGGGGGCGGTGTCTGGCTACACCTTC.

The chain carries TRBV24-1 and TRBJ2-3, with D tentatively TRBD1 (5 bases). V was pared by 0 bases and J by 0 bases, with 9 bases between. The CDR3 extends over 16 amino acids. Germline CDR1 reads KGHDR; CDR2 reads SFDVKD. Written as DNA, the CDR3 is TGTGCCACCAGTGATTTGGAACAGGACAGCACAGATACGCAGTATTTT. It is translated as CATSDLEQDSTDTQYF.

J is TRBJ2-3 and V is TRBV9; 11 bases map to TRBD2. With 1 base clipped from V and 4 bases from J, the junction kept 5 bases outside the gene matches. The CDR3 has 16 residues. Per the germline V gene, CDR1 is SGDLS and CDR2 is YYNGEE. CDR3 in DNA: TGTGCCAGCAGCGTACGTCTAGCGGGAGGTTCAGATACGCAGTATTTT. Protein product: CASSVRLAGGSDTQYF.